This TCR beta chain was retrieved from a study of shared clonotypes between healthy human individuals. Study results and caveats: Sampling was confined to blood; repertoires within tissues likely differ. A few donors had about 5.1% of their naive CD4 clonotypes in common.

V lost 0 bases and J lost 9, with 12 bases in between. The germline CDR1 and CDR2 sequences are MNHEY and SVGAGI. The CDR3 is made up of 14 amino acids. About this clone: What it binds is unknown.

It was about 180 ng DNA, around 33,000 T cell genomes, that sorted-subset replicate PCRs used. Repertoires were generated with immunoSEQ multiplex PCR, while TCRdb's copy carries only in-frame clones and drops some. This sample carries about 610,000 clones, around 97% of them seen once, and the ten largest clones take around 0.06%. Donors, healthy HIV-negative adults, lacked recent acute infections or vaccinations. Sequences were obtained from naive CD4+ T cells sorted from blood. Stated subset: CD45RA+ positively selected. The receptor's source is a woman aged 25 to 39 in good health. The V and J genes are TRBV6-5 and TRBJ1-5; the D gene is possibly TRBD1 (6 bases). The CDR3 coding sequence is TGTGCCAGCAGTTACTCGAGGGGGGGAAGGCCCCAGCATTTT. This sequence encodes CASSYSRGGRPQHF.